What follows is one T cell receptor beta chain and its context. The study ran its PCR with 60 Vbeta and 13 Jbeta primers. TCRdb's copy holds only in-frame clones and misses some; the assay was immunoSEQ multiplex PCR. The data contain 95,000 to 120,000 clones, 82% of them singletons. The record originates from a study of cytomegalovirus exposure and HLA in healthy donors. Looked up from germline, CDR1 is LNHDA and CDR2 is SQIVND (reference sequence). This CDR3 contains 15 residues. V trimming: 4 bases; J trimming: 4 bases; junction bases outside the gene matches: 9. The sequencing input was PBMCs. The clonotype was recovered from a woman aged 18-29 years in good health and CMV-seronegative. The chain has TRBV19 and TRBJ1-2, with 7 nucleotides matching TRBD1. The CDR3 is CASSTGGYSFYGYTF. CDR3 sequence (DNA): TGTGCCAGTAGTACAGGGGGTTACTCCTTCTATGGCTACACCTTC. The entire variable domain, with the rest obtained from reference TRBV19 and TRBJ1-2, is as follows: DGGITQSPKYLFRKEGQNVTLSCEQNLNHDAMYWYRQDPGQGLRLIYYSQIVNDFQKGDIAEGYSVSREKKESFPLTVTSAQKNPTAFYLCASSTGGYSFYGYTFGSGTRLTVV.